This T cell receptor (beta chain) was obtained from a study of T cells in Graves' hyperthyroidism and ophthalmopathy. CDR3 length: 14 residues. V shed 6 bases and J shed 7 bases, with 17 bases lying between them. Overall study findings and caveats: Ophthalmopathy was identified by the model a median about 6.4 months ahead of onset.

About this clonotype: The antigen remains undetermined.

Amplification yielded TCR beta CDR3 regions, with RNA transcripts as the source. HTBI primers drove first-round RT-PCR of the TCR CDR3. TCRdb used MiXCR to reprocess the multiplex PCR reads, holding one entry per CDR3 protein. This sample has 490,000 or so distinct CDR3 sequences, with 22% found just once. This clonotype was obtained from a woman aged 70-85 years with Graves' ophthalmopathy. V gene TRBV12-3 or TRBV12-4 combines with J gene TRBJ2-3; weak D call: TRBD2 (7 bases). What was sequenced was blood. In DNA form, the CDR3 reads TGTGCCAGCAGACTTGGAGGGGGGGTCAATACGCAGTATTTT. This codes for CASRLGGGVNTQYF.